The present entry profiles one T cell receptor beta chain with its context. Its antigen is undetermined. V was cut by 5 bases and J by 9 bases, with 17 bases left in between. Germline V gene lookup returns CDR1 MDHEN and CDR2 SYDVKM. This CDR3 contains 15 residues. The data were taken from a study of cytomegalovirus exposure and HLA in healthy donors. Whole-study results and caveats: A later analysis, which compared TCR beta chains of equal frequency, found the HLA-associated ones more clonally expanded. Earlier analysis found most TCR beta V segments productive about 87% or about 30% of the time. An ancestry cluster, one associated with Asian ancestry, reportedly showed fewer N-insertions than the approximately 670-donor mean in a later analysis.

PCR was performed using 60 Vbeta and 13 Jbeta primers. Sequencing used immunoSEQ multiplex PCR; TCRdb keeps in-frame clones, though not all of them. In the table there are hundreds of thousands of clones, just under 85% of which are singletons. This TCR came from a woman in her 40s in good health and CMV-seronegative. The rearrangement joins TRBV28 to TRBJ1-6; tentative D call: TRBD1 (5 bases). Sequencing was performed on PBMCs. The DNA for the CDR3 is TGTGCCAGCAGTCCCTCGGACAAAAGTCGTTCACCCCTCCACTTT. This gives the protein CASSPSDKSRSPLHF.